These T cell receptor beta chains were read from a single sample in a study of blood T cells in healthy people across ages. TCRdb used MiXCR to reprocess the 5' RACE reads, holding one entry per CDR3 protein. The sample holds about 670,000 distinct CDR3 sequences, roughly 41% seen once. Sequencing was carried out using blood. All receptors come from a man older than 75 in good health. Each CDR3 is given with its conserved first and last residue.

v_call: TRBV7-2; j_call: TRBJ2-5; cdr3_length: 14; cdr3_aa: CASSSIAGQETQYF
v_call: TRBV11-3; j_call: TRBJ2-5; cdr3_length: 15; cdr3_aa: CASSLGGGQSETQYF
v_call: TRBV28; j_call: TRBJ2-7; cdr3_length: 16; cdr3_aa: CASSLPGLAGDLEQYF
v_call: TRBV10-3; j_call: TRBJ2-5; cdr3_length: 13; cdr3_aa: CAISRTSGDEQYF
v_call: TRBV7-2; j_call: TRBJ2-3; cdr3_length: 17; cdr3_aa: CASSLGTGGLSTDTQYF
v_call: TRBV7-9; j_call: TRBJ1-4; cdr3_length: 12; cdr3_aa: CASSSLDEKLFF
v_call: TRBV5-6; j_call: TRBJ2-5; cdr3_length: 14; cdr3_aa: CASSFLGLEGTQYF
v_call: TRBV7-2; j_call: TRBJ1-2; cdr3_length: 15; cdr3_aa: CASSRGGRINYGYTF
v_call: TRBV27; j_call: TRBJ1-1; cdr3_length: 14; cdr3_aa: CASSSDRASAEAFF
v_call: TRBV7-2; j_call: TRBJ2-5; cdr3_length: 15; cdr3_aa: CASSRDRGHQETQYF
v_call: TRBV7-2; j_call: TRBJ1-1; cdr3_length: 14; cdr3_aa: CASSLGTGVDEAFF
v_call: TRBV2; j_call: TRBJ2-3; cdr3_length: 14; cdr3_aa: CASRAKTSTDTQYF
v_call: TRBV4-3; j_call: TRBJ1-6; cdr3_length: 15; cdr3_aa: CASSQEEGRNSPLHF
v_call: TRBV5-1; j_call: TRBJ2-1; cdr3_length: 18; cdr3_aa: CASRPEGDGHGPANEQFF
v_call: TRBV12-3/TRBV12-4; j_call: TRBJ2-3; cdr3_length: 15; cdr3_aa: CASSFPQSSTDTQYF
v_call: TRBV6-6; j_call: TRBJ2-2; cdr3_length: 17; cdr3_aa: CASSYPSSGFNTGELFF
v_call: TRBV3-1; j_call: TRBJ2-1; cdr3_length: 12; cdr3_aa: CASSPSTSLQFF
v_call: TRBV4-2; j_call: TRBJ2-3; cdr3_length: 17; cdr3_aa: CASSPGSGAISTDTQYF
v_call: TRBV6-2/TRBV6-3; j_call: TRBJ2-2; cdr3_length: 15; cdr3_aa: CASSIAGGAHGELFF
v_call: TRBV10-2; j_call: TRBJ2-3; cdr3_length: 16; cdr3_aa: CASRPTSGRSTDTQYF